This TCR beta chain comes out of a study of T cells in Graves' hyperthyroidism and ophthalmopathy. Whole-study context: Peripheral blood was obtained at initial diagnosis, preceding any treatment. Findings and limits, study-wide: Peripheral blood also featured most of the thyroid clonotypes expanded above 0.001.

This clonotype has only a few counts. Its cognate antigen is unknown. The V gene lost 3 bases and the J gene lost 11 bases, with 19 bases spanning the gap. Germline CDR1 MRHNA, CDR2 SNTAGT. The CDR3 extends over 14 amino acids. RNA transcripts gave rise to amplified TCR beta CDR3 regions. First-round RT-PCR targeting the TCR CDR3 was performed with the HTBI primer set. TCRdb processed the multiplex PCR reads anew with MiXCR; each CDR3 protein has one entry. This sample carries hundreds of thousands of distinct CDR3 sequences, 35% of them seen once, and the ten largest clones take 30% to 40%. This clonotype originated in a woman between 40 and 55 years old with Graves' hyperthyroidism. The specimen was blood. The V gene is TRBV6-4, the J gene TRBJ1-1; D might be TRBD1 (6 bases). The CDR3 reads CASSERLGAPGAFF. DNA of the CDR3: TGTGCCAGCAGTGAGAGGTTGGGGGCTCCTGGCGCTTTCTTT.